The 32 T cell receptor beta chains below come from one sample, sequenced in a study of T cell changes during pregnancy in multiple sclerosis. Sequencing used immunoSEQ multiplex PCR; TCRdb keeps in-frame clones, though not all of them. The sample holds about 52,000 clones, approximately 94% seen once. The specimen was CD4+ T cells from peripheral blood mononuclear cells, collected before pregnancy. The receptors were gathered from a female donor with multiple sclerosis, enrolled in a pregnancy study.

The chain is built from TRBV10-2 and TRBJ2-1, with D perhaps matching TRBD2 (6 bases). The CDR3 loop spans 14 amino acids. Germline-derived CDR1 and CDR2 are WSHSY and SAAADI. The V end lost 2 bases, the J end lost 4 bases, and 9 bases lay between the germline ends. The CDR3 sequence is CASSEGAGYNEQFF. Here the CDR3 DNA reads TGCGCCAGCAGTGAGGGGGCGGGGTACAATGAGCAGTTCTTC.

The J gene is TRBJ2-2, the V gene TRBV30; D remains ambiguous. V gave up 0 bases and J gave up 1 base, with 9 bases separating them. Germline V gene lookup returns CDR1 GTSNPN and CDR2 SVGIG (reference sequence). The CDR3 consists of 15 residues. The CDR3, as DNA: TGTGCCTGGAGTGTACGTCAGCGGAACACCGGGGAGCTGTTTTTT. Translated, it gives CAWSVRQRNTGELFF.

The chain combines TRBV6-1 with TRBJ2-4; D remains ambiguous. The germline V and J ends were trimmed by 4 bases and 4 bases, with 8 bases remaining between them. Germline loops: CDR1 MNHNS, CDR2 SASEGT. The CDR3 length is 13 residues. DNA of the CDR3: TGTGCCAGCAGTGCGGTCAGGAAAAACATTCAGTACTTC. Protein product: CASSAVRKNIQYF.

V is TRBV19 and J is TRBJ2-3; TRBD2 matches 8 bases. After removal of 8 bases from V and 3 bases from J, the junction contained 10 bases not matched to a gene. The CDR3 consists of 15 residues. Germline values: CDR1 LNHDA, CDR2 SQIVND (reference sequence). For the CDR3, the DNA is TGTGCCAGTGCTCTGACGGCGGGGGGTACAGATACGCAGTATTTT. The encoded protein is CASALTAGGTDTQYF.

V is TRBV9 and J is TRBJ1-2; D is unresolved. CDR1 is SGDLS, CDR2 YYNGEE, per germline. CDR3 size: 12 residues. V lost 6 bases to trimming and J lost 1 base, with 7 bases between them. The CDR3 region is CASNGLNYGYTF. The CDR3 nucleotides are TGTGCCAGCAACGGACTTAACTATGGCTACACCTTC.

This sequence joins TRBV7-8 and TRBJ2-3; TRBD2 might be the D (5 bases). V was trimmed by 5 bases and J by 1 base, leaving 10 bases between them. Germline CDR1 is SGHVS and CDR2 is FQNEAQ. The CDR3 is 14 residues long. The CDR3, as DNA: TGTGCCAGCAGCATTAGCGCCCGCACAGATACGCAGTATTTT. This sequence encodes CASSISARTDTQYF.

The chain uses TRBV5-1 and TRBJ2-3, with 14 positions matching TRBD2. The V and J ends lost 4 bases and 0 bases, in that order; junction bases with no gene match: 7. CDR1 and CDR2 from the germline V gene are SGHRS and YFSETQ. There are 18 residues in the CDR3. The CDR3 spells CASSPGTSGRGSTDTQYF. The CDR3 DNA sequence: TGCGCCAGCAGCCCTGGGACTAGCGGGAGAGGAAGCACAGATACGCAGTATTTT.

V usage is TRBV4-3 and J usage is TRBJ1-2, with D possibly TRBD1 on 6 matching bases. Deletions cut 1 base from V and 1 base from J, with 10 bases between. The germline gives CDR1 LGHNA, CDR2 YSLEER. The length of the CDR3 is 15 residues. The CDR3 here is CASSQAPGVNYGYTF. The CDR3 DNA follows: TGCGCCAGCAGCCAAGCCCCAGGGGTTAACTATGGCTACACCTTC.

This chain uses TRBV5-5 with TRBJ2-5, with D possibly TRBD2 on 6 matching bases. CDR1 and CDR2 from the germline V gene are SGHKS and YYEKEE (reference sequence). The V and J ends lost 4 bases and 2 bases respectively, with 18 bases between them. This CDR3 contains 16 residues. Written as DNA, the CDR3 is TGTGCCAGCAGCCGATCCCAAGCGGGCGGGCAAGAGACCCAGTACTTC. Encoded protein: CASSRSQAGGQETQYF.

J is TRBJ2-1 and V is TRBV7-9; TRBD2 might be the D (6 bases). This CDR3 has 15 residues. The V gene lost 4 bases and the J gene lost 5 bases, with 15 bases spanning the gap. In germline, CDR1 is SEHNR, CDR2 FQNEAQ (reference sequence). Here the CDR3 DNA reads TGTGCCAGCAGCTCCGAGAGACAGCGGGACAATGAGCAGTTCTTC. Residues: CASSSERQRDNEQFF.

The rearrangement joins TRBV28 to TRBJ2-1; 8 bases map to TRBD2. CDR3 length: 14 residues. Germline CDR1 is MDHEN and CDR2 is SYDVKM. The V and J ends lost 2 bases and 7 bases, in that order; junction bases with no gene match: 4. The CDR3 coding sequence is TGTGCCAGCAGTTTAGGCGGGAGGAGAAATGAGCAGTTCTTC. This translates into CASSLGGRRNEQFF.

This clone was picked up one time. V gene TRBV5-1 combines with J gene TRBJ1-2; 11 nucleotides align to TRBD1. With V trimmed by 4 bases and J by 6 bases, 8 bases remained unmatched. CDR1 and CDR2 from the germline V gene are SGHRS and YFSETQ. The CDR3 sequence is 15 residues long. CDR3: CASSRGTGGRDGYTF. The DNA for the CDR3 is TGCGCCAGCAGCCGAGGGACAGGGGGGAGGGATGGCTACACCTTC.

The V gene is TRBV9, the J gene TRBJ2-1; 8 bases line up with TRBD2. V dropped 0 bases and J dropped 7; count of bases not matched to a gene: 9. This CDR3 comprises 16 residues. Germline V CDR1 and CDR2: SGDLS, YYNGEE. Here the CDR3 DNA reads TGTGCCAGCAGCGTAGACGCTCGCGGGAGGTGGAATGAGCAGTTCTTC. Translation gives CASSVDARGRWNEQFF. The entire variable domain, with the rest obtained from reference TRBV9 and TRBJ2-1, is as follows: DSGVTQTPKHLITATGQRVTLRCSPRSGDLSVYWYQQSLDQGLQFLIQYYNGEERAKGNILERFSAQQFPDLHSELNLSSLELGDSALYFCASSVDARGRWNEQFFGPGTRLTVL.

The rearrangement uses TRBV30 and TRBJ2-7, with D perhaps TRBD1 (6 bases). V lost 1 base, J lost 4 bases, and 11 bases lay in between. This CDR3 comprises 13 residues. CDR1 and CDR2 from the germline V gene are GTSNPN and SVGIG (reference sequence). DNA of the CDR3: TGTGCCTGGAGTGCGGACAGACTGTACGAGCAGTACTTC. Translation gives CAWSADRLYEQYF.

The chain couples TRBV5-1 to TRBJ2-5; 10 bases match TRBD2. From germline, CDR1 is SGHRS and CDR2 YFSETQ. The CDR3 contains 16 residues. With 6 bases clipped from V and 2 bases from J, the junction kept 10 bases outside the gene matches. CDR3 coding DNA: TGCGCCAGCATCCCAGGGGAACTAGCGGGGCAAGAGACCCAGTACTTC. It codes for CASIPGELAGQETQYF. Full variable domain (outside the CDR3, taken from reference TRBV5-1 and TRBJ2-5): KAGVTQTPRYLIKTRGQQVTLSCSPISGHRSVSWYQQTPGQGLQFLFEYFSETQRNKGNFPGRFSGRQFSNSRSEMNVSTLELGDSALYLCASIPGELAGQETQYFGPGTRLLVL.

V and J are TRBV18 and TRBJ2-1; perhaps TRBD2 as D (6 bases). From germline, CDR1 is KGHSH and CDR2 LQKENI. Deletions cut 1 base from V and 2 bases from J, with 9 bases between. This CDR3 region has 15 residues. The chain's CDR3 is CASSPLAETYNEQFF. The CDR3 DNA reads as TGTGCCAGCTCACCACTAGCGGAGACCTACAATGAGCAGTTCTTC.

This rearrangement joins TRBV7-9 to TRBJ1-5, with 10 bases identical to TRBD1. There are 15 residues in the CDR3. The germline V gene encodes CDR1 SEHNR and CDR2 FQNEAQ (reference sequence). The V and J ends lost 8 bases and 9 bases, in that order; junction bases with no gene match: 13. The chain's CDR3 is CASYMGTGAPMPQHF. The CDR3 nucleotides are TGTGCCAGCTACATGGGGACAGGGGCTCCTATGCCCCAGCATTTT. Supplemented by reference TRBV7-9 and TRBJ1-5, the full variable domain reads DTGVSQNPRHKITKRGQNVTFRCDPISEHNRLYWYRQTLGQGPEFLTYFQNEAQLEKSRLLSDRFSAERPKGSFSTLEIQRTEQGDSAMYLCASYMGTGAPMPQHFGDGTRLSIL.

The rearrangement joins TRBV2 to TRBJ2-1; D remains ambiguous. CDR3 size: 12 residues. V was trimmed by 6 bases and J by 8 bases, leaving 11 bases between them. Per the germline V gene, CDR1 is SNHLY and CDR2 is FYNNEI. The CDR3 is CASRRIAHEQFF. In DNA form, the CDR3 reads TGTGCCAGCAGAAGGATAGCCCATGAGCAGTTCTTC. Looking up the rest from reference TRBV2 and TRBJ2-1 gives the full variable domain: EPEVTQTPSHQVTQMGQEVILRCVPISNHLYFYWYRQILGQKVEFLVSFYNNEISEKSEIFDDQFSVERPDGSNFTLKIRSTKLEDSAMYFCASRRIAHEQFFGPGTRLTVL.

This rearrangement joins TRBV2 to TRBJ2-7; tentative D call: TRBD2 (5 bases). With 0 bases removed from V and 5 bases from J, the gap between germline ends came to 11 bases. The germline gives CDR1 SNHLY, CDR2 FYNNEI. This CDR3 contains 14 residues. The CDR3 sequence is CASSEARVPHEQYF. The CDR3 DNA is TGTGCCAGCAGTGAAGCGAGGGTGCCACACGAGCAGTACTTC.

In regard to this clone: Compared with germline, one end of the junction differs, possibly owing to a read error. The chain has TRBV6-6 and TRBJ2-1; tentatively, D is TRBD2 (6 bases). CDR1 and CDR2 from the germline V gene are MNHNY and SVGAGI (reference sequence). The CDR3 spans 13 residues. The CDR3 spells CASTQSWEVRPVF. The DNA for the CDR3 is TGTGCCAGCACCCAGTCGTGGGAGGTGAGGCCGGTCTTC.

The chain links TRBV19 to TRBJ2-7; 8 bases map to TRBD1. Germline values: CDR1 LNHDA, CDR2 SQIVND (reference sequence). V shed 7 bases, J shed 3 bases, and the junction held 5 bases outside the gene matches. This CDR3 is built from 13 residues. The CDR3 is CASNRQGSYEQYF. The DNA for the CDR3 is TGTGCCAGTAATAGACAGGGGAGCTACGAGCAGTACTTC.

This clone has just one count. The J gene is TRBJ2-1, the V gene TRBV10-3; D is undetermined. V lost 5 bases and J 4 bases, leaving 12 bases between the germline ends. CDR3 length: 14 residues. The germline gives CDR1 ENHRY, CDR2 SYGVKD. As DNA, the CDR3 is TGTGCCATCAGTTACTCCGGGTCTTACAATGAGCAGTTCTTC. It encodes CAISYSGSYNEQFF.

V is TRBV18 and J is TRBJ2-2; TRBD1 matches at 8 bases. The junction had 7 bases not matched to a gene; V was cut back by 3 bases and J by 4 bases. Germline values: CDR1 KGHSH, CDR2 LQKENI. The CDR3 runs 16 residues. The CDR3 region is CASSPVGQGGTGELFF. The CDR3 DNA reads TGTGCCAGCTCACCTGTAGGACAGGGTGGCACCGGGGAGCTGTTTTTT.

The chain carries TRBV7-7 and TRBJ2-5, with D perhaps TRBD1 (6 bases). The germline V gene encodes CDR1 SSHAT and CDR2 FNYEAQ (reference sequence). The CDR3 runs 14 residues. V lost 4 bases and J lost 1, with 10 bases in between. The CDR3 DNA is TGTGCCAGCAGCTCCGCAGGGGCCCAAGAGACCCAGTACTTC. This encodes CASSSAGAQETQYF.

This chain connects TRBV9 to TRBJ2-7; 11 nucleotides align to TRBD2. After removal of 0 bases from V and 5 bases from J, the junction contained 10 bases not matched to a gene. Germline lookup yields CDR1 SGDLS and CDR2 YYNGEE. This CDR3 has 17 amino acids. As DNA, the CDR3 is TGTGCCAGCAGCGTAGGAAGAACTAGCGGGAGATTCGACGAGCAGTACTTC. Protein: CASSVGRTSGRFDEQYF. The whole variable domain, filled in from reference TRBV9 and TRBJ2-7, reads DSGVTQTPKHLITATGQRVTLRCSPRSGDLSVYWYQQSLDQGLQFLIQYYNGEERAKGNILERFSAQQFPDLHSELNLSSLELGDSALYFCASSVGRTSGRFDEQYFGPGTRLTVT.

The chain has TRBV7-9 and TRBJ1-4, with 7 bases fitting TRBD1. This CDR3 spans 14 amino acids. The V gene end was trimmed by 3 bases and the J gene end by 5 bases; junction bases not matched to a gene: 3. From germline, CDR1 is SEHNR and CDR2 FQNEAQ (reference sequence). CDR3 in amino acids: CASSLGQINEKLFF. CDR3 DNA sequence: TGTGCCAGCAGCTTGGGACAGATAAATGAAAAACTGTTTTTT. Filled out from reference TRBV7-9 and TRBJ1-4, the complete variable domain reads DTGVSQNPRHKITKRGQNVTFRCDPISEHNRLYWYRQTLGQGPEFLTYFQNEAQLEKSRLLSDRFSAERPKGSFSTLEIQRTEQGDSAMYLCASSLGQINEKLFFGSGTQLSVL.

The chain employs TRBV6-6 and TRBJ2-5; 8 bases align to TRBD2. Trimming at V came to 9 bases and at J to 3 bases, leaving 0 bases not matched to a gene. The CDR3 length is 11 residues. Germline CDR1 reads MNHNY; CDR2 reads SVGAGI (reference sequence). The CDR3 is CASSGKETQYF. The CDR3 DNA follows: TGTGCCAGTAGCGGGAAAGAGACCCAGTACTTC.

This chain uses TRBV18 with TRBJ1-5, with D hard to call. Germline CDR1 and CDR2: KGHSH and LQKENI. V was clipped by 2 bases and J by 4 bases, with 3 bases between them. This CDR3 has 12 amino acids. The CDR3 nucleotides read TGTGCCAGCTCACCAACAAATCAGCCCCAGCATTTT. It specifies CASSPTNQPQHF. The whole variable domain, remainder taken from reference TRBV18 and TRBJ1-5, is NAGVMQNPRHLVRRRGQEARLRCSPMKGHSHVYWYRQLPEEGLKFMVYLQKENIIDESGMPKERFSAEFPKEGPSILRIQQVVRGDSAAYFCASSPTNQPQHFGDGTRLSIL.

The gene calls are TRBV6-1 and TRBJ2-2; the D gene is possibly TRBD2 (5 bases). This CDR3 spans 16 amino acids. Per the germline V gene, CDR1 is MNHNS and CDR2 is SASEGT. Trimming removed 2 bases at V and 1 base at J, with 11 bases between. In DNA, the CDR3 is TGTGCCAGCAGTGAATTCAGCGGAGAGAACACCGGGGAGCTGTTTTTT. This encodes CASSEFSGENTGELFF.

The chain joins TRBV10-1 to TRBJ2-3, with a weak D call TRBD1 (6 bases). Germline loops: CDR1 WNHNN, CDR2 SYGVQD (reference sequence). There are 17 residues in the CDR3. The V end was cut by 8 bases, the J end by 0 bases, with 21 bases between. This CDR3 is CASSRPPGEISTDTQYF. CDR3 nucleotides: TGCGCCAGCTCCCGCCCTCCAGGGGAAATTAGCACAGATACGCAGTATTTT.

The chain carries TRBV27 and TRBJ1-2, with 7 nucleotides matching TRBD1. Losses at the gene ends were 3 bases for V and 1 base for J; bases not matched to a gene: 8. The CDR3 is 16 residues long. Germline CDR1 reads MNHEY; CDR2 reads SMNVEV (reference sequence). The CDR3 bases are TGTGCCAGCAGTTTCCGGACAGGATCATATAACTATGGCTACACCTTC. It translates to CASSFRTGSYNYGYTF.

The rearrangement joins TRBV7-9 to TRBJ1-2; D gene unclear. Germline values: CDR1 SEHNR, CDR2 FQNEAQ (reference sequence). The CDR3 contains 14 residues. Trimming stripped 0 bases from V and 6 bases from J, with 11 bases between. CDR3 nucleotides: TGTGCCAGCAGCTTAGCGGTGCAGGTGAATGGCTACACCTTC. It encodes CASSLAVQVNGYTF.